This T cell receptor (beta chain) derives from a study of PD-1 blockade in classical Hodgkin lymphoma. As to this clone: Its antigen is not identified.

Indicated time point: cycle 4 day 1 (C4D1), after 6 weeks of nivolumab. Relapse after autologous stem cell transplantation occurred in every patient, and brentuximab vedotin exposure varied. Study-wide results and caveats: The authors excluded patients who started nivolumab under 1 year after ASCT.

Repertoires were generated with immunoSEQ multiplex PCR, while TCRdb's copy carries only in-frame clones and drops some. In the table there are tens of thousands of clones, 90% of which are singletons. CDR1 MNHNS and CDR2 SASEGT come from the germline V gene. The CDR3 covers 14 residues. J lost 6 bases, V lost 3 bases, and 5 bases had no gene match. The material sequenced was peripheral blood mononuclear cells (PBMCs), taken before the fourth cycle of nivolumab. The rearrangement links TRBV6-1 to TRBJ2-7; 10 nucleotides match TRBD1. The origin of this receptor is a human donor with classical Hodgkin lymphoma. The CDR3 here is CASSDRDRGTEQYF. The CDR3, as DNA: TGTGCCAGCAGTGATAGGGACAGGGGCACCGAGCAGTACTTC.